These 21 T cell receptor beta chains were all obtained from the same sample, sequenced in a study of blood T cell repertoires in COVID-19 (dated by TCRdb to the early 2020s). The method behind the library was the immunoSEQ multiplex PCR assay. TCRdb provides this immuneACCESS table in a form limited to in-frame rearrangements. Some clones are lacking; in checked studies, under half of them reflect an unresolved V gene, and why the rest are absent is not known. The sample yields roughly 260,000 clones; around 86% were counted once. Roughly 3% of the sample belongs to the ten largest clones. Sequences were obtained from PBMCs or T cells enriched from blood (not recorded which). The receptors stem from a woman aged 18-29 years who had recovered from COVID-19.

The chain couples TRBV4-3 to TRBJ1-1, with D uncertain. The CDR3 is 17 residues long. Trimming removed 0 bases from V and 1 base from J, with 15 bases in between. Germline CDR1 is LGHNA and CDR2 is YSLEER. The CDR3 nucleotides are TGCGCCAGCAGCCAAGAATGGTCGGGTTCCGGGAACACTGAAGCTTTCTTT. It codes for CASSQEWSGSGNTEAFF.

V usage is TRBV4-1 and J usage is TRBJ1-4; D is ambiguous. The V end lost 2 bases, the J end lost 5 bases, and 6 bases lay between the germline ends. Germline V gene sequence: CDR1 MGHRA, CDR2 YSYEKL. CDR3 size: 13 residues. CDR3 loop: CASSQFSNEKLFF. In DNA form, the CDR3 reads TGCGCCAGCAGCCAATTTTCGAATGAAAAACTGTTTTTT.

The chain is built from TRBV6-2 or TRBV6-3 and TRBJ2-3; 7 bases align to TRBD1. V lost 4 bases to trimming and J lost 4 bases; unmatched junction nucleotides: 5. The CDR3 has 14 amino acids. Germline V gives CDR1 MNHEY, CDR2 SVGEGT. CDR3 protein: CASSWGTDADTQYF. The CDR3 nucleotides read TGTGCCAGCAGTTGGGGGACAGACGCAGATACGCAGTATTTT.

The chain uses TRBV28 and TRBJ1-2; 7 bases agree with TRBD1. The CDR3 has 14 amino acids. From germline, CDR1 is MDHEN and CDR2 SYDVKM. Germline trimming cut 6 bases from V and 4 bases from J; bases unmatched to any gene: 8. The CDR3, as DNA: TGTGCCAGCAGAGTTACCGGGACAGCCTATGGCTACACCTTC. Translating gives CASRVTGTAYGYTF.

The V call is TRBV7-2, the J call TRBJ1-4; the D is unclear. The germline CDR1 and CDR2 sequences are SGHTA and FQGNSA. CDR3 length: 14 residues. Trimming shortened V by 1 base and J by 8 bases, and 11 bases separated the two germline ends. CDR3 residues: CASSLGPIGEKLFF. CDR3 nucleotide sequence: TGTGCCAGCAGCTTAGGGCCGATCGGGGAAAAACTGTTTTTT.

V is TRBV11-2 and J is TRBJ2-3; weak D call: TRBD2 (6 bases). There are 16 residues in the CDR3. In germline, CDR1 is SGHAT, CDR2 FQNNGV. V gave up 0 bases and J gave up 0 bases, with 10 bases separating them. In DNA, the CDR3 is TGTGCCAGCAGCTTAGAAAGGCTAGCGAGCACAGATACGCAGTATTTT. Its protein product is CASSLERLASTDTQYF.

The chain links TRBV5-1 to TRBJ2-5; D unclear. This CDR3 has 13 residues. V was trimmed by 1 base and J by 1 base, leaving 5 bases between them. In germline, CDR1 is SGHRS, CDR2 YFSETQ. The CDR3 bases are TGCGCCAGCAGCTTGAACACCCAAGAGACCCAGTACTTC. Translation gives CASSLNTQETQYF.

The chain is built from TRBV10-1 and TRBJ1-5; a weak D match, TRBD1 (6 bases). The germline V gene encodes CDR1 WNHNN and CDR2 SYGVQD (reference sequence). V shed 5 bases and J shed 3 bases, with 8 bases lying between them. This CDR3 contains 13 residues. In DNA form, the CDR3 reads TGCGCCAGCAGTACAGGGATCAATCAGCCCCAGCATTTT. Its protein is CASSTGINQPQHF.

The count of this clone is one. The rearrangement joins TRBV5-1 to TRBJ2-7, with D uncertain. Germline CDR1 reads SGHRS; CDR2 reads YFSETQ. CDR3 length equals 13 residues. V gave up 3 bases and J gave up 1 base, with 8 bases separating them. CDR3 DNA: TGCGCCAGCAGCTCCGCGACTTCCTACGAGCAGTACTTC. Its protein product is CASSSATSYEQYF.

This rearrangement joins TRBV19 to TRBJ2-1; 11 bases are a match to TRBD2. The CDR3 runs 17 residues. V was pared by 2 bases and J by 6 bases, with 9 bases of the junction left unmatched. Germline V lookup: CDR1 LNHDA, CDR2 SQIVND (reference sequence). DNA for the CDR3: TGTGCCAGTAGTATACAGGCTAGCGGGGGGCCCTCCAATGAGCAGTTCTTC. Its translation: CASSIQASGGPSNEQFF.

The chain employs TRBV2 and TRBJ1-4; 10 bases match TRBD1. Losses at the gene ends were 3 bases for V and 7 bases for J; bases not matched to a gene: 26. Germline V gives CDR1 SNHLY, CDR2 FYNNEI. The CDR3 covers 22 residues. The DNA for the CDR3 is TGTGCCAGCAGTGACCACCCTTGGGGGCCAGTATTGACAGGGGGCTTATTTGAAAAACTGTTTTTT. It specifies CASSDHPWGPVLTGGLFEKLFF.

This chain joins TRBV29-1 and TRBJ2-1; D is perhaps TRBD2 (5 bases). V lost 2 bases and J lost 6, with 8 bases in between. CDR1 and CDR2 from the germline V gene are SQVTM and ANQGSEA. The CDR3 is 12 residues long. CDR3 nucleotide sequence: TGCAGCGTTGAAACGGGGAGCAATGAGCAGTTCTTC. Encoded protein: CSVETGSNEQFF.

The chain links TRBV19 to TRBJ2-1, with 7 bases fitting TRBD2. Trimming took 3 bases from V and 4 from J; bases not matched to a gene: 15. The length of the CDR3 is 18 residues. CDR1 is LNHDA, CDR2 SQIVND, per germline (reference sequence). The CDR3 loop is CASSMPPDSAGEYNEQFF. The CDR3 DNA is TGTGCCAGTAGTATGCCCCCCGATTCCGCGGGGGAATACAATGAGCAGTTCTTC.

This clone occurred a few times. The chain combines TRBV2 with TRBJ2-3; 7 bases are shared with TRBD2. Germline V gene data show CDR1 as SNHLY and CDR2 as FYNNEI. The CDR3 consists of 15 residues. The J segment lost 1 base and the V segment lost 3 bases, leaving 4 bases of the junction unmatched. CDR3 sequence reads: CASSEWLAGTDTQYF. CDR3 sequence (DNA): TGTGCCAGCAGTGAGTGGCTAGCGGGCACAGATACGCAGTATTTT. Full variable domain (outside the CDR3, taken from reference TRBV2 and TRBJ2-3): EPEVTQTPSHQVTQMGQEVILRCVPISNHLYFYWYRQILGQKVEFLVSFYNNEISEKSEIFDDQFSVERPDGSNFTLKIRSTKLEDSAMYFCASSEWLAGTDTQYFGPGTRLTVL.

This chain links TRBV27 with TRBJ2-7, with TRBD1 identical over 12 bases. The germline V gene encodes CDR1 MNHEY and CDR2 SMNVEV (reference sequence). With 2 bases clipped from V and 4 bases from J, the junction kept 3 bases outside the gene matches. This CDR3 has 15 residues. CDR3 amino acids: CASSLGTGGLYEQYF. As DNA, the CDR3 is TGTGCCAGCAGTTTAGGGACAGGGGGCCTATACGAGCAGTACTTC.

A single count supports this clone. This sequence joins TRBV3-1 (or the pseudogene TRBV3-2) and TRBJ1-2; D is ambiguous. Germline assignment: CDR1 LGHDT and CDR2 YNNKEL (reference sequence). This CDR3 contains 12 residues. Trimming took 1 base from V and 11 from J, leaving 11 bases between them. The CDR3 protein is CASSQAPDSYTF. The CDR3 region has the DNA TGTGCCAGCAGCCAAGCCCCCGACTCTTACACCTTC.

The chain recombines TRBV5-8 with TRBJ2-2, with 10 bases lining up with TRBD1. The germline V gene encodes CDR1 SGHTS and CDR2 YDEGEE. The CDR3 length is 18 residues. Trimming removed 2 bases from V and 4 bases from J; junction bases left unmatched: 11. DNA of the CDR3: TGTGCCAGCAGCTTCCTCCGGGACAGGGGTTGGGCCACCGGGGAGCTGTTTTTT. This encodes CASSFLRDRGWATGELFF. Full variable domain (rest looked up from reference TRBV5-8 and TRBJ2-2): EAGVTQSPTHLIKTRGQQATLRCSPISGHTSVYWYQQALGLGLQFLLWYDEGEERNRGNFPPRFSGRQFPNYSSELNVNALELEDSALYLCASSFLRDRGWATGELFFGEGSRLTVL.

This chain connects TRBV11-2 to TRBJ1-1; TRBD1 matches at 8 bases. The CDR3 contains 16 residues. Germline-derived CDR1 and CDR2 are SGHAT and FQNNGV. V lost 2 bases to trimming and J lost 4 bases; unmatched junction nucleotides: 9. In nucleotides, the CDR3 is TGTGCCAGCAGCTTATGGACAGGGAGGAAGGCCACTGAAGCTTTCTTT. Translation gives CASSLWTGRKATEAFF.

The genes are TRBV29-1 and TRBJ1-1; possibly TRBD1 for D (5 bases). Germline CDR1 reads SQVTM; CDR2 reads ANQGSEA. This CDR3 region has 14 residues. V was shortened by 6 bases and J by 1 base, with 15 bases between the two germline ends. The CDR3 here is CSVLPRTTNTEAFF. DNA for the CDR3: TGCAGCGTGCTCCCCCGGACAACGAACACTGAAGCTTTCTTT.

The chain is built from TRBV7-9 and TRBJ2-1, with D possibly matching TRBD2 (5 bases). The V end was cut by 5 bases, the J end by 2 bases, with 10 bases between. Germline values: CDR1 SEHNR, CDR2 FQNEAQ (reference sequence). The CDR3 covers 14 residues. The CDR3 region is CASSGLAAYNEQFF. The CDR3 DNA sequence: TGTGCCAGCAGCGGGCTAGCCGCCTACAATGAGCAGTTCTTC.

The genes are TRBV4-3 and TRBJ2-7; the D is unclear. The CDR3 length is 14 residues. Trimming removed 0 bases from V and 5 bases from J, with 11 bases in between. Per germline, CDR1 LGHNA and CDR2 YSLEER. The CDR3 DNA reads TGCGCCAGCAGCCAAGATCGAGGCCGCAACGAGCAGTACTTC. It is translated as CASSQDRGRNEQYF.